The sequence of this TCR beta chain was determined in a study of cytomegalovirus exposure and HLA in healthy donors. Study-wide results and caveats: While the bulk of TCR sequences proved rare, some public TCRs turned up in many donors. As confirmed in vitro, a few CMV-associated chains were specific for CMV antigens.

Notes on this clone: Antigen: not known.

A roughly 120-subject validation cohort, separate from the roughly 680-subject first cohort, supplied the donors. Sequencing used immunoSEQ multiplex PCR; TCRdb keeps in-frame clones, though not all of them. The profile shows 150,000 to 200,000 clones, more than 65% of them singletons. V shed 5 bases and J 7 bases; nucleotides not matched to a gene: 3. The CDR3 loop spans 12 amino acids. Germline lookup yields CDR1 SGHVS and CDR2 FQNEAQ. This clonotype was obtained from a woman aged 18-30 years in good health and CMV-seropositive. V is TRBV7-8 and J is TRBJ1-2; the match to TRBD1 covers 8 bases. The sample consisted of PBMCs. The chain's CDR3 is CASSQGASGYTF. As DNA, the CDR3 is TGTGCCAGCAGCCAGGGGGCGAGTGGCTACACCTTC.